This TCR beta chain was documented in a study of beta chain features in type 1 diabetes. About the research overall: Patients did not differ from healthy donors in age, gender or cell yield. Notes on the study in general: Patients with Type 1 diabetes showed moderately but significantly shorter TCRB CDR3s in all four CD4+ subsets. In these data, an HLA type influence on TCRB rearrangement remained unresolved.

Trimming took 7 bases from V and 2 from J; bases not matched to a gene: 7. This CDR3 has 14 residues. CDR1 and CDR2 (germline): MDHEN, SYDVKM. The investigators reverse transcribed all of the isolated RNA, so they sequenced expressed TCRB transcripts. The assay was immunoSEQ multiplex PCR, and TCRdb's table has in-frame clones only and misses some. The repertoire has about 340,000 clones, roughly 12% of them found once; the top ten carry roughly 0.015%. On this clone itself: The antigen is not known.

What was sequenced was naive CD4+ T cells from blood. This chain links TRBV28 with TRBJ2-7; 8 positions match TRBD1. The source is a woman aged 18-35 years with type 1 diabetes. The CDR3 DNA is TGTGCCAGCAACAGGGGGAGCTCTACCTACGAGCAGTACTTC. It is translated as CASNRGSSTYEQYF.